The T cell receptor beta chain described here comes from a study of CD4+ T cells in melanoma. Broader study findings: In melanoma, neoantigen-specific CD4+ T cells reportedly differed in differentiation state.

TCRdb keeps only in-frame clones here, not all; method: immunoSEQ multiplex PCR. The sample has about 140,000 clones; 80% to 95% are singletons. The junction had 7 bases not matched to a gene; V was cut back by 6 bases and J by 3 bases. CDR1 and CDR2 (germline): SQVTM, ANQGSEA. This CDR3 comprises 14 residues. Of note for this clone: Its target is not known.

This sequence joins TRBV29-1 and TRBJ2-2; 7 nucleotides line up with TRBD1. The sequence was collected from a human donor with melanoma. CDR3 in amino acids: CSVETGWDTGELFF. Written as DNA, the CDR3 is TGCAGCGTGGAGACAGGGTGGGACACCGGGGAGCTGTTTTTT.